This T cell receptor (beta chain) comes out of a study of technical replicates of blood from several donors. CDR3 length: 19 residues. CDR1 is ENHRY and CDR2 is SYGVKD in the germline V gene. Losses at the gene ends were 3 bases for V and 2 bases for J; bases not matched to a gene: 17. Generated by immunoSEQ multiplex PCR, the TCRdb table keeps only in-frame clones and is missing some. The repertoire consists of about 85,000 clones, with less than 95% occurring once and the leading ten covering less than 0.25%. The chain uses TRBV10-3 and TRBJ2-7; 9 nucleotides match TRBD2. This TCR was sampled from a human donor in good health. The sample taken for sequencing was T cells isolated from PBMCs. The CDR3 loop reads CAISDSGSTTGYVAYEQYF. In nucleotides, the CDR3 is TGTGCCATCAGTGATAGCGGGAGCACGACAGGGTACGTTGCCTACGAGCAGTACTTC.